These 10 T cell receptor beta chains originate from one sample sequenced in a study of technical replicates of blood from a handful of donors. Data came from immunoSEQ multiplex PCR; TCRdb stores just in-frame clones and leaves some out. The data hold around 79,000 clones, with more than 85% observed a single time. The sequenced material came from T cells isolated from PBMCs. Every receptor here comes from a human donor in good health. Some clones in this sample may be carry-over from other donors' samples.

This rearrangement joins TRBV27 to TRBJ1-5, with a tentative D call TRBD1 (6 bases). From germline, CDR1 is MNHEY and CDR2 SMNVEV (reference sequence). The ends were cut back, 6 bases at V and 0 bases at J, with 15 bases in the middle. The CDR3 extends over 16 amino acids. CDR3 nucleotide sequence: TGTGCCAGCAGCCCCTACCGGGGACATAGCAATCAGCCCCAGCATTTT. Translating gives CASSPYRGHSNQPQHF.

The CDR3 coding sequence is TGTGCCAGCAGTGCCGGAGGAGCCAATGAGCAGTTCTTC. Protein: CASSAGGANEQFF. This sequence joins TRBV11-1 and TRBJ2-1; weak D call: TRBD2 (5 bases). Deletions cut 6 bases from V and 6 bases from J, with 12 bases between. Per germline, CDR1 SGHAT and CDR2 FQDESV (reference sequence). This CDR3 has 13 amino acids.

The rearrangement uses TRBV6-1 and TRBJ2-5, with 7 bases that match TRBD2. Germline-derived CDR1 and CDR2 are MNHNS and SASEGT. V was clipped by 6 bases and J by 2 bases; unmatched bases: 6. This CDR3 contains 14 residues. CDR3 nucleotide sequence: TGTGCCAGCAGGAGGCTAGCGGATCAAGAGACCCAGTACTTC. This codes for CASRRLADQETQYF.

This clone was seen a single time. This rearrangement joins TRBV7-9 to TRBJ2-7, with 8 bases lining up with TRBD1. J gave up 6 bases and V 5 bases, and 9 bases lay outside the gene matches. Germline-derived CDR1 and CDR2 are SEHNR and FQNEAQ (reference sequence). CDR3 length: 14 amino acids. CDR3 residues: CASSPPTGGGEQYF. CDR3 sequence (DNA): TGTGCCAGCAGCCCCCCCACAGGGGGTGGCGAGCAGTACTTC.

The chain couples TRBV11-3 to TRBJ1-3, with unresolved D. Deletions cut 5 bases from V and 8 bases from J, with 10 bases between. This CDR3 has 12 residues. The germline gives CDR1 SGHNT, CDR2 YENEEA. CDR3 loop: CASSQARDTIYF. In DNA form, the CDR3 reads TGTGCCAGCAGCCAAGCGCGGGACACCATATATTTT. The whole variable domain, filled in from reference TRBV11-3 and TRBJ1-3, reads EAGVVQSPRYKIIEKKQPVAFWCNPISGHNTLYWYLQNLGQGPELLIRYENEEAVDDSQLPKDRFSAERLKGVDSTLKIQPAELGDSAVYLCASSQARDTIYFGEGSWLTVV.

The chain combines TRBV6-1 with TRBJ1-2; 7 nucleotides match TRBD1. Germline trimming cut 6 bases from V and 1 base from J; bases unmatched to any gene: 5. CDR1 and CDR2 (germline): MNHNS, SASEGT. There are 14 residues in the CDR3. Here the CDR3 reads CASSPTGFNYGYTF. As DNA, the CDR3 is TGTGCCAGCAGCCCGACAGGGTTTAACTATGGCTACACCTTC.

The J gene is TRBJ2-1, the V gene TRBV6-5; TRBD2 matches 8 bases. After removal of 7 bases from V and 7 bases from J, the junction contained 9 bases not matched to a gene. The CDR3 has 14 amino acids. The germline V gene encodes CDR1 MNHEY and CDR2 SVGAGI. CDR3 sequence reads: CASTGLAGLNEQFF. CDR3 coding DNA: TGTGCCAGCACCGGTCTAGCGGGTCTGAATGAGCAGTTCTTC.

The chain combines TRBV30 with TRBJ1-3, with 9 bases fitting TRBD1. The germline V gene encodes CDR1 GTSNPN and CDR2 SVGIG (reference sequence). This CDR3 has 11 amino acids. CDR3 in amino acids: CAYGQGSTIYF. The CDR3 region has the DNA TGTGCTTATGGACAGGGGTCCACCATATATTTT.

The rearrangement links TRBV11-1 to TRBJ2-7; D remains unclear. Germline V gene sequence: CDR1 SGHAT, CDR2 FQDESV (reference sequence). V was cut by 5 bases and J by 2 bases, with 10 bases left in between. The CDR3 extends over 13 amino acids. The DNA of the CDR3 is TGTGCCAGCAGCCCCCCGGGTCCCTACGAGCAGTACTTC. It is translated as CASSPPGPYEQYF.

This chain joins TRBV5-1 and TRBJ2-7; the match to TRBD1 covers 8 bases. Germline-derived CDR1 and CDR2 are SGHRS and YFSETQ. This CDR3 is 14 amino acids long. Unmatched junction bases numbered 9, after V lost 5 bases and J lost 5 bases. CDR3 amino acids: CASRRGQGADEQYF. CDR3 DNA sequence: TGCGCCAGCAGGCGAGGACAGGGCGCTGACGAGCAGTACTTC.